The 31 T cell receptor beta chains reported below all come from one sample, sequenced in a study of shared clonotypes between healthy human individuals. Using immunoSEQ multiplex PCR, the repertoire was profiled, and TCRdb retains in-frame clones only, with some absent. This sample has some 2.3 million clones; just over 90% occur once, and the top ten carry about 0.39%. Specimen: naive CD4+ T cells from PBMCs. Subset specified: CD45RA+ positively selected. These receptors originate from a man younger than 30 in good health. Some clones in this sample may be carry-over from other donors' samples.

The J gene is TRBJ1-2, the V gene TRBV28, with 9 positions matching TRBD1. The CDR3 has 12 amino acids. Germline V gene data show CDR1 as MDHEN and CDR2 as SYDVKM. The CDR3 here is CALGQGRNGYTF. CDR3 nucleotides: TGTGCACTGGGACAGGGTAGAAATGGCTACACCTTC.

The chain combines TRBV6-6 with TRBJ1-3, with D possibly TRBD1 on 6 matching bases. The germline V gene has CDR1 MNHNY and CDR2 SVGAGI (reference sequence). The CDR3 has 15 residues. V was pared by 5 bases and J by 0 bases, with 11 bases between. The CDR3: CASSGQLGSGNTIYF. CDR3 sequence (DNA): TGTGCCAGCAGTGGACAGTTGGGCTCTGGAAACACCATATATTTT.

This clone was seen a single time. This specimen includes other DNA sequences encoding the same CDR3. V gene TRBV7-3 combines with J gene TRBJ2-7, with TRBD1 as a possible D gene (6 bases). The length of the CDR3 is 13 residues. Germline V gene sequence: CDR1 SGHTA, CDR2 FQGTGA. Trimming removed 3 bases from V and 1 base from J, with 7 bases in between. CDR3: CASSLDSSYEQYF. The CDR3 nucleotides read TGTGCCAGCAGCTTGGACAGTTCCTACGAGCAGTACTTC. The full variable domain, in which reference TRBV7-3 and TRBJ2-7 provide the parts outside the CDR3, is GAGVSQTPSNKVTEKGKYVELRCDPISGHTALYWYRQSLGQGPEFLIYFQGTGAADDSGLPNDRFFAVRPEGSVSTLKIQRTERGDSAVYLCASSLDSSYEQYFGPGTRLTVT.

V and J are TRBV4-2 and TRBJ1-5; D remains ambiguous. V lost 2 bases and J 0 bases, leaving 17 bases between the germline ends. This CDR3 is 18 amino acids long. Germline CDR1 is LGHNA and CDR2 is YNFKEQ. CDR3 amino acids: CASSQFQETFYSNQPQHF. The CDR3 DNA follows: TGTGCCAGCAGCCAATTCCAGGAAACTTTTTATAGCAATCAGCCCCAGCATTTT.

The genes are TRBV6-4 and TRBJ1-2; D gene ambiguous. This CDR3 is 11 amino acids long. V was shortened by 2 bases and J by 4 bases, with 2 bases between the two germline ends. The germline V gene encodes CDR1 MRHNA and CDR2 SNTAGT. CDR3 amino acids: CASSDTYGYTF. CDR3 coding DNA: TGTGCCAGCAGTGACACCTATGGCTACACCTTC.

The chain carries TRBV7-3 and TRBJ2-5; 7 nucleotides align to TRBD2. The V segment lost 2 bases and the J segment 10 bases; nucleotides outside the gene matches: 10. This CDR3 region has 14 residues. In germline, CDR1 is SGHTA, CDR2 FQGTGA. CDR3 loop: CASSLQPREIDQYF. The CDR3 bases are TGTGCCAGCAGCTTACAACCGCGGGAGATAGACCAGTACTTC.

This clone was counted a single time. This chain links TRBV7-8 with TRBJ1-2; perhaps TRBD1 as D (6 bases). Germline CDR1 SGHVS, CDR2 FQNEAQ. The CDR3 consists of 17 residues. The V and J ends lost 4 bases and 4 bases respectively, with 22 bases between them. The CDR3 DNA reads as TGTGCCAGCAGCTCAGGTCCGGGGGGCGCCTCCTCCTATGGCTACACCTTC. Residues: CASSSGPGGASSYGYTF.

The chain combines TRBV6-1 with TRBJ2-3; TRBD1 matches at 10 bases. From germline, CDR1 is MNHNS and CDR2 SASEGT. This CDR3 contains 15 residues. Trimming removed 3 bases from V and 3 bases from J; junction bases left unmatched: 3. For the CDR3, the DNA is TGTGCCAGCAGTGACGGGACAGGGGAAACAGATACGCAGTATTTT. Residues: CASSDGTGETDTQYF.

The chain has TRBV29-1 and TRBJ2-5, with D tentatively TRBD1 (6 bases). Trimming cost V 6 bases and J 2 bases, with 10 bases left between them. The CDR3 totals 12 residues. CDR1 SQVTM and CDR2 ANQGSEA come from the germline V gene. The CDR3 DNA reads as TGCAGCGTGCACAGGGCACAAGAGACCCAGTACTTC. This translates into CSVHRAQETQYF.

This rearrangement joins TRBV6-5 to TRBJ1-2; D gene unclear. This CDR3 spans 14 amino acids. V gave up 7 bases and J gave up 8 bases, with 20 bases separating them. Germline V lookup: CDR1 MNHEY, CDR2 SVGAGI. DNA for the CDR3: TGTGCCAGCAACCTGGGAAGATTTGCTAACGGCTACACCTTC. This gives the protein CASNLGRFANGYTF.

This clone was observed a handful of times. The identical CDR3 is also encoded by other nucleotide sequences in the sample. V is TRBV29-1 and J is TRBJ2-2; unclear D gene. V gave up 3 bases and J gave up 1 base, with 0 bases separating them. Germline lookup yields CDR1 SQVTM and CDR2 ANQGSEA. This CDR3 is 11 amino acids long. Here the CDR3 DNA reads TGCAGCGTTGAGAACACCGGGGAGCTGTTTTTT. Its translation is CSVENTGELFF.

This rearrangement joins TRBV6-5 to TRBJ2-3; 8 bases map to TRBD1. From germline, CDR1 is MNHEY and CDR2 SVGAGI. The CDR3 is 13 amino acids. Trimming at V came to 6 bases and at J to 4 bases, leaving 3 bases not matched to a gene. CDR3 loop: CASRPGGADTQYF. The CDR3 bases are TGTGCCAGCAGGCCAGGGGGCGCAGATACGCAGTATTTT.

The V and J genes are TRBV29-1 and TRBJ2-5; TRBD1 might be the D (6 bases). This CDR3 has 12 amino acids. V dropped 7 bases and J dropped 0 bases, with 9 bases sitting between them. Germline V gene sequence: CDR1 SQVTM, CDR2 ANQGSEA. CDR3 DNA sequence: TGCAGCGCCCGGGACAACCAAGAGACCCAGTACTTC. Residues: CSARDNQETQYF.

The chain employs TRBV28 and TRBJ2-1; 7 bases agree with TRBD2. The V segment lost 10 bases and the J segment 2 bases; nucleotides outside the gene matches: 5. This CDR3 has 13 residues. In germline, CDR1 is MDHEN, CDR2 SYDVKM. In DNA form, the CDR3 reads TGTGCCACCTACGGACTAGCCTACAATGAGCAGTTCTTC. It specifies CATYGLAYNEQFF.

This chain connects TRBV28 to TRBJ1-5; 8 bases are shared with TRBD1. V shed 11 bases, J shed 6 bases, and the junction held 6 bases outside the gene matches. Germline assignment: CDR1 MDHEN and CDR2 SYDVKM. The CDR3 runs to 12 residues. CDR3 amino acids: CAGSGTGQPQHF. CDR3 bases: TGTGCCGGTTCCGGGACAGGTCAGCCCCAGCATTTT.

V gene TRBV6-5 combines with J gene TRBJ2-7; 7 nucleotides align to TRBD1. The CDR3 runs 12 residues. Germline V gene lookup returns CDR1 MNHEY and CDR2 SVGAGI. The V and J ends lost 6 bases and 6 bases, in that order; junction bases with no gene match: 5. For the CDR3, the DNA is TGTGCCAGCAGCCCTACAGGGGCCGAGCAGTACTTC. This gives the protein CASSPTGAEQYF.

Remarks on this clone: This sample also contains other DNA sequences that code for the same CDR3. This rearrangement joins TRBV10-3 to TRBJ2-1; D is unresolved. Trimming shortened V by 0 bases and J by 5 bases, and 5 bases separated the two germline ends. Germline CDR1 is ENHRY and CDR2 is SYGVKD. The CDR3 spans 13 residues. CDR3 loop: CAISESSNNEQFF. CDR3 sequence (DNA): TGTGCCATCAGTGAGTCCTCAAACAATGAGCAGTTCTTC.

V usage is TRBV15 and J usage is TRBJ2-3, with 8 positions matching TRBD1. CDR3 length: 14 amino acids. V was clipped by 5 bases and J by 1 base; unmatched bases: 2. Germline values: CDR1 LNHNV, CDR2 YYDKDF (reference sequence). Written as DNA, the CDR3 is TGTGCCACCAGCCCGACAGGGGGCACAGATACGCAGTATTTT. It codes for CATSPTGGTDTQYF.

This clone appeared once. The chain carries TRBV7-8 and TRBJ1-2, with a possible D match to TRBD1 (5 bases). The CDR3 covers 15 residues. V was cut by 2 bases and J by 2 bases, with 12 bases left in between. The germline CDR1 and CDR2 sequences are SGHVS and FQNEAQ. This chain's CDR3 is CASSLSWPGNYGYTF. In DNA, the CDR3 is TGTGCCAGCAGCTTATCATGGCCAGGGAACTATGGCTACACCTTC.

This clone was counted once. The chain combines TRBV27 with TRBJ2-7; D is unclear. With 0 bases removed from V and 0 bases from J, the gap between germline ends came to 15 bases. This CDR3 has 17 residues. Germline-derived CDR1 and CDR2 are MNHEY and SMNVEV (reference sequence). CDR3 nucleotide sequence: TGTGCCAGCAGTTTATCGTTCCCCTCCCCAGGCTCCTACGAGCAGTACTTC. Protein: CASSLSFPSPGSYEQYF.

The CDR3 protein is CASSLLGGSSYEQYF. The CDR3 DNA reads TGTGCCAGCAGCTTACTCGGCGGGAGCTCCTACGAGCAGTACTTC. This rearrangement joins TRBV7-8 to TRBJ2-7, with 7 nucleotides matching TRBD2. Germline loops: CDR1 SGHVS, CDR2 FQNEAQ. The CDR3 sequence is 15 residues long. J lost 0 bases, V lost 2 bases, and 4 bases had no gene match. Complete variable domain (other parts from reference TRBV7-8 and TRBJ2-7): GAGVSQSPRYKVAKRGQDVALRCDPISGHVSLFWYQQALGQGPEFLTYFQNEAQLDKSGLPSDRFFAERPEGSVSTLKIQRTQQEDSAVYLCASSLLGGSSYEQYFGPGTRLTVT.

The CDR3 sequence: CASSPWGWDEKLFF. The CDR3 DNA sequence: TGTGCCAGCAGCCCCTGGGGGTGGGATGAAAAACTGTTTTTT. The chain uses TRBV7-9 and TRBJ1-4; tentatively, D is TRBD1 (5 bases). This CDR3 comprises 14 residues. CDR1 and CDR2 (germline): SEHNR, FQNEAQ (reference sequence). Trimming stripped 5 bases from V and 6 bases from J, with 13 bases between.

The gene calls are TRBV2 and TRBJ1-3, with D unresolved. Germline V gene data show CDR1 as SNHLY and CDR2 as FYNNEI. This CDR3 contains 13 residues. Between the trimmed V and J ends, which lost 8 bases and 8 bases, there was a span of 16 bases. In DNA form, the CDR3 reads TGTGCCAGCCAGCCTGAGTCTGGGGACACCATATATTTT. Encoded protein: CASQPESGDTIYF.

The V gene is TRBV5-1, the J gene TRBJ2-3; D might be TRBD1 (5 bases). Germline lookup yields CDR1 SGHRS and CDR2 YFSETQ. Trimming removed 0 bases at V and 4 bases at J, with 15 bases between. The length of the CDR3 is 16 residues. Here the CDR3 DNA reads TGCGCCAGCAGCTTGGGGCAGGGTCAATTTGCAGATACGCAGTATTTT. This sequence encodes CASSLGQGQFADTQYF.

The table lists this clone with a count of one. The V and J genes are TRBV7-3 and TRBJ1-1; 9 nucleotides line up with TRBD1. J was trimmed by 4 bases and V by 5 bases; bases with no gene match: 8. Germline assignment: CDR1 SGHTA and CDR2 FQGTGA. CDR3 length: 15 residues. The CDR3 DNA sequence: TGTGCCAGCAGCCCGCACGGGACAGGGTCCACTGAAGCTTTCTTT. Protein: CASSPHGTGSTEAFF.

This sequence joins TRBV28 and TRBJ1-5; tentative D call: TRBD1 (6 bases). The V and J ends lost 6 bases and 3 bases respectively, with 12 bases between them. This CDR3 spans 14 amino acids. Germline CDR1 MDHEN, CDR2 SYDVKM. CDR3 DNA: TGTGCCAGCAGACGAACAGGGCTCAATCAGCCCCAGCATTTT. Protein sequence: CASRRTGLNQPQHF.

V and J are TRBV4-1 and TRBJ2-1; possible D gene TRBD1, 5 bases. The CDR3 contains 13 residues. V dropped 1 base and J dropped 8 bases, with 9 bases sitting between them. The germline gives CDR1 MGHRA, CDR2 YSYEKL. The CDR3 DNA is TGCGCCAGCAGCCAAGTGACAGTGGATGAGCAGTTCTTC. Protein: CASSQVTVDEQFF.

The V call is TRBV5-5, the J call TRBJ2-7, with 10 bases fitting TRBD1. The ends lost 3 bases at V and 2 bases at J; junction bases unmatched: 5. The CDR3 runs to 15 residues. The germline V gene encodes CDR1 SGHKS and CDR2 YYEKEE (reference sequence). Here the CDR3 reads CASSWTGTGAYEQYF. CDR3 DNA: TGTGCCAGCAGCTGGACCGGGACAGGGGCCTACGAGCAGTACTTC. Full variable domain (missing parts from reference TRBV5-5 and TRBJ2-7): DAGVTQSPTHLIKTRGQQVTLRCSPISGHKSVSWYQQVLGQGPQFIFQYYEKEERGRGNFPDRFSARQFPNYSSELNVNALLLGDSALYLCASSWTGTGAYEQYFGPGTRLTVT.

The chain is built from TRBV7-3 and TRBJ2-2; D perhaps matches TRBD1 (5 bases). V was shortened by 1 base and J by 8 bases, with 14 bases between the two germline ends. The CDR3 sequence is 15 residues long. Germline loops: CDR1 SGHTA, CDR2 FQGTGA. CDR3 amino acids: CASSLSVRVGGELFF. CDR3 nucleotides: TGTGCCAGCAGCTTAAGCGTCAGGGTAGGAGGGGAGCTGTTTTTT.

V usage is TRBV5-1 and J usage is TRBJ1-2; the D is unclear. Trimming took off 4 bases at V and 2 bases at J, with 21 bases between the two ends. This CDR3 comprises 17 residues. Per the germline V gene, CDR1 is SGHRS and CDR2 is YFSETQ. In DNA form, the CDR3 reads TGCGCCAGCAGCCCGGACGAGTCGGCTCCTCCCAACTATGGCTACACCTTC. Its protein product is CASSPDESAPPNYGYTF.

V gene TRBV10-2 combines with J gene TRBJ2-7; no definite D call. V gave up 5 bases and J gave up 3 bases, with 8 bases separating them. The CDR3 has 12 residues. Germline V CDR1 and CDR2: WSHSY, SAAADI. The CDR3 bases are TGCGCCAGCAGTAAACGTTACTACGAGCAGTACTTC. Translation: CASSKRYYEQYF.